This TCR beta chain was captured in a study of response to subunit inactivated influenza vaccine. This CDR3 spans 13 amino acids. CDR1 is DFQATT, CDR2 SNEGSKA, per germline (reference sequence). With 3 bases removed from V and 0 bases from J, the gap between germline ends came to 8 bases. From the RT-PCR reads, TCRdb called clonotypes with MiXCR, one entry per CDR3 protein. This sample carries around 520,000 distinct CDR3 sequences, approximately 24% of them seen once, and the ten largest clones take 1.9%. Material: CD4+ T cells sorted from PBMCs, obtained 5 days after vaccination. This receptor was identified in a man in his fifties or sixties who received an inactivated influenza vaccine. The chain joins TRBV20-1 to TRBJ2-5, with D tentatively TRBD1 (5 bases). Here the CDR3 reads CSASRGNQETQYF. The CDR3 DNA is TGCAGTGCTAGTAGGGGCAACCAAGAGACCCAGTACTTC.